The clone carrying this TCR beta chain was counted only a few times. Its specificity is unknown. Trimming removed 0 bases at V and 8 bases at J, with 4 bases between. CDR1 is MRHNA and CDR2 is SNTAGT in the germline V gene. This CDR3 has 11 amino acids. These data are taken from a study of cytomegalovirus exposure and HLA in healthy donors. Study background: Across under 450 genotyped donors, around 80% landed in the Caucasian-associated ancestry cluster.

The PCR was carried out with 60 Vbeta primers and 13 Jbeta primers. Here immunoSEQ multiplex PCR was the method, and the copy in TCRdb shows in-frame clones only, minus some. The sample contains more than 95,000 clones, about 80% of which appear only once. Study-level points and caveats: Most subjects' HLA-A and HLA-B alleles were reportedly predicted from TCR beta sequences. Altogether, about 160 TCR beta chains were recorded as cytomegalovirus-associated. Highly shared variants forming one cluster were likely a sequencing artifact.

The clonotype comes from a man in his fifties in good health and CMV-seropositive. The sample taken for sequencing was PBMCs. The J gene is TRBJ1-2, the V gene TRBV6-4; no definite D call. The CDR3 reads CASSDSRGYTF. CDR3 coding DNA: TGTGCCAGCAGTGACTCGCGAGGCTACACCTTC.